These 15 T cell receptor beta chains share one sample of origin, sequenced in a study of CD8+ T cells in alopecia areata. Investigators isolated RNA and reverse transcribed it into cDNA to act as the sequencing template. Measured with immunoSEQ multiplex PCR; TCRdb has only the in-frame clones, and not every one. The top ten clones hold 5% to 7.5% of a sample with roughly 150,000 clones, under 60% of them seen once. Sequenced material: CD4+ T cells sorted from blood, taken at week 0. These receptors came from a human donor with alopecia areata.

This chain uses TRBV6-5 with TRBJ1-2; D may be TRBD1 (5 bases). There are 14 residues in the CDR3. V lost 2 bases to trimming and J lost 8 bases, with 15 bases between them. The germline gives CDR1 MNHEY, CDR2 SVGAGI. CDR3 amino acids: CASSYLQGSQGYTF. CDR3 sequence (DNA): TGTGCCAGCAGTTACCTGCAGGGAAGTCAAGGCTACACCTTC.

The gene calls are TRBV30 and TRBJ1-5; 9 bases agree with TRBD1. The CDR3 runs 16 residues. J was trimmed by 0 bases and V by 3 bases; bases with no gene match: 6. Germline V CDR1 and CDR2: GTSNPN, SVGIG (reference sequence). The CDR3 DNA sequence: TGTGCCTGGAGACTAACGGGACAGGGTAGCAATCAGCCCCAGCATTTT. Translated: CAWRLTGQGSNQPQHF.

The chain recombines TRBV15 with TRBJ1-4; D remains ambiguous. The CDR3 covers 15 residues. Germline values: CDR1 LNHNV, CDR2 YYDKDF (reference sequence). Trimming pared 1 base from V and 8 bases from J, leaving 14 bases between. The CDR3 is CATSRVAKSAEKLFF. In DNA form, the CDR3 reads TGTGCCACCAGCAGAGTTGCCAAGAGCGCCGAAAAACTGTTTTTT. Drawing the rest from reference TRBV15 and TRBJ1-4, the complete variable domain is DAMVIQNPRYQVTQFGKPVTLSCSQTLNHNVMYWYQQKSSQAPKLLFHYYDKDFNNEADTPDNFQSRRPNTSFCFLDIRSPGLGDTAMYLCATSRVAKSAEKLFFGSGTQLSVL.

This chain links TRBV15 with TRBJ2-7; a weak D match, TRBD2 (6 bases). The V end lost 0 bases, the J end lost 0 bases, and 15 bases lay between the germline ends. The CDR3 length is 17 residues. The germline CDR1 and CDR2 sequences are LNHNV and YYDKDF (reference sequence). DNA for the CDR3: TGTGCCACCAGCAGAGATGGGGAGGCACCTCTCTCCTACGAGCAGTACTTC. The encoded protein is CATSRDGEAPLSYEQYF.

The chain employs TRBV29-1 and TRBJ2-2; a weak D match, TRBD2 (6 bases). The V and J ends lost 4 bases and 5 bases respectively, with 14 bases between them. The CDR3 extends over 14 amino acids. Germline loops: CDR1 SQVTM, CDR2 ANQGSEA. DNA for the CDR3: TGCAGCGTTGGTTCGGGGGTATATACCGGGGAGCTGTTTTTT. This codes for CSVGSGVYTGELFF.

A single count supports this clone. The genes are TRBV7-2 and TRBJ1-2; 7 bases agree with TRBD1. The CDR3 covers 13 residues. J lost 8 bases, V lost 5 bases, and 8 bases had no gene match. Germline V gives CDR1 SGHTA, CDR2 FQGNSA. CDR3 loop: CASSPDREVGYTF. The CDR3 bases are TGTGCCAGCAGCCCAGACAGGGAAGTAGGCTACACCTTC.

The chain employs TRBV30 and TRBJ2-3; no clear D. This CDR3 is built from 11 residues. The V end lost 2 bases, the J end lost 6 bases, and 6 bases lay between the germline ends. Germline V lookup: CDR1 GTSNPN, CDR2 SVGIG (reference sequence). CDR3 protein: CAWSLGDTQYF. DNA of the CDR3: TGTGCCTGGAGTCTTGGGGATACGCAGTATTTT.

This chain joins TRBV18 and TRBJ1-2; D is undetermined. V lost 8 bases, J lost 0 bases, and 16 bases lay in between. Germline CDR1 is KGHSH and CDR2 is LQKENI. The CDR3 has 15 residues. This CDR3 reads CASPVWRVANYGYTF. DNA for the CDR3: TGTGCCAGCCCGGTGTGGCGGGTAGCTAACTATGGCTACACCTTC.

This clone has only a few counts. This chain links TRBV5-1 with TRBJ2-5; 10 bases line up with TRBD1. The CDR3 is 16 amino acids. Germline CDR1 is SGHRS and CDR2 is YFSETQ. V lost 3 bases to trimming and J lost 2 bases; unmatched junction nucleotides: 7. The CDR3 sequence is CASSYPDRGRQETQYF. The CDR3 DNA sequence: TGCGCCAGCAGCTACCCGGACAGGGGGAGACAAGAGACCCAGTACTTC.

This clone was observed a few times. The chain employs TRBV23-1 and TRBJ2-3; perhaps TRBD2 as D (6 bases). TRBV23-1 belongs to the ORF category, with a function that is uncertain. The CDR3 extends over 13 amino acids. The V and J ends lost 6 bases and 4 bases respectively, with 11 bases between them. CDR3 bases: TGCGCCAGCAGGGGGCCGGGGGCAGATACGCAGTATTTT. Amino acid sequence: CASRGPGADTQYF.

V and J are TRBV2 and TRBJ1-1, with TRBD1 as a possible D gene (6 bases). CDR3 length: 14 amino acids. CDR1 and CDR2 (germline): SNHLY, FYNNEI. V was shortened by 7 bases and J by 0 bases, with 12 bases between the two germline ends. This CDR3 reads CASTLDRMNTEAFF. For the CDR3, the DNA is TGTGCCAGCACTTTAGACAGGATGAACACTGAAGCTTTCTTT.

This clone has more than one count but fewer than ten. The V call is TRBV29-1, the J call TRBJ1-4; D perhaps matches TRBD1 (5 bases). With 7 bases removed from V and 6 bases from J, the gap between germline ends came to 15 bases. The CDR3 has 13 amino acids. The germline V gene has CDR1 SQVTM and CDR2 ANQGSEA. CDR3 sequence reads: CSARGRGDEKLFF. CDR3 bases: TGCAGCGCTCGCGGGCGGGGGGATGAAAAACTGTTTTTT.

In this sample, this clone turned up a few times. The CDR3 DNA follows: TGTGCCAGCAGTGGGGGACAGGGGTTGTTTGAAAAACTGTTTTTT. The encoded protein is CASSGGQGLFEKLFF. The gene calls are TRBV2 and TRBJ1-4, with TRBD1 identical over 10 bases. Looked up from germline, CDR1 is SNHLY and CDR2 is FYNNEI. J gave up 7 bases and V 4 bases, and 6 bases lay outside the gene matches. The CDR3 spans 15 residues.

This chain joins TRBV19 and TRBJ1-2, with D maybe TRBD1 (6 bases). V gave up 6 bases and J gave up 6 bases, with 17 bases separating them. The V gene's germline CDR1 is LNHDA and CDR2 SQIVND (reference sequence). The CDR3 covers 14 residues. CDR3 nucleotide sequence: TGTGCCAGTAGAACCACAGCCGGGACAAATGGCTACACCTTC. Amino acids: CASRTTAGTNGYTF.

This clone has only a few counts. The V and J genes are TRBV7-9 and TRBJ2-3; the D gene is possibly TRBD2 (6 bases). This CDR3 has 16 amino acids. The V gene lost 4 bases and the J gene lost 0 bases, with 14 bases spanning the gap. In germline, CDR1 is SEHNR, CDR2 FQNEAQ (reference sequence). In nucleotides, the CDR3 is TGTGCCAGCAGCTCTAGTGGGCGGGGTAGCACAGATACGCAGTATTTT. This gives the protein CASSSSGRGSTDTQYF.